One and the same sample provided the 16 T cell receptor beta chains below, sequenced in a study of cytomegalovirus exposure and HLA in healthy donors. Here immunoSEQ multiplex PCR was the method, and the copy in TCRdb shows in-frame clones only, minus some. Among 120,000 or so clones listed, around 85% were seen once. Sample: PBMCs. All receptors come from a man younger than 35 in good health and CMV-seropositive.

The chain employs TRBV7-6 and TRBJ1-2; the match to TRBD1 covers 7 bases. The junction had 8 bases not matched to a gene; V was cut back by 4 bases and J by 6 bases. Germline CDR1 and CDR2: SGHVS and FNYEAQ. The CDR3 is 14 residues long. The CDR3 DNA reads TGTGCCAGCAGCTCCATTCAGGGGGAAGATGGCTACACCTTC. Its protein is CASSSIQGEDGYTF.

The chain combines TRBV7-8 with TRBJ2-1; 8 bases agree with TRBD1. Germline V gene data show CDR1 as SGHVS and CDR2 as FQNEAQ. J lost 7 bases, V lost 1 base, and 9 bases had no gene match. This CDR3 comprises 16 residues. The CDR3 nucleotides are TGTGCCAGCAGCTTAGGTGGCAGGGGGCTTCATAATGAGCAGTTCTTC. Protein: CASSLGGRGLHNEQFF. Full variable domain (missing parts from reference TRBV7-8 and TRBJ2-1): GAGVSQSPRYKVAKRGQDVALRCDPISGHVSLFWYQQALGQGPEFLTYFQNEAQLDKSGLPSDRFFAERPEGSVSTLKIQRTQQEDSAVYLCASSLGGRGLHNEQFFGPGTRLTVL.

V usage is TRBV6-1 and J usage is TRBJ1-1, with 8 bases fitting TRBD1. CDR1 MNHNS and CDR2 SASEGT come from the germline V gene. With 6 bases clipped from V and 0 bases from J, the junction kept 3 bases outside the gene matches. This CDR3 is 14 amino acids long. CDR3 coding DNA: TGTGCCAGCAGCAGGACAGGGATGAACACTGAAGCTTTCTTT. Amino acid sequence: CASSRTGMNTEAFF.

The J gene is TRBJ1-1, the V gene TRBV7-6; D might be TRBD1 (5 bases). CDR1 is SGHVS and CDR2 is FNYEAQ in the germline V gene. The V gene lost 3 bases and the J gene lost 0 bases, with 14 bases spanning the gap. The CDR3 contains 16 residues. The DNA of the CDR3 is TGTGCCAGCAGCTTTAAAAGCGGGGGAGTGAACACTGAAGCTTTCTTT. It codes for CASSFKSGGVNTEAFF.

V usage is TRBV27 and J usage is TRBJ2-7, with D perhaps TRBD2 (7 bases). Trimming shortened V by 2 bases and J by 2 bases, and 16 bases separated the two germline ends. The CDR3 covers 16 residues. Germline-derived CDR1 and CDR2 are MNHEY and SMNVEV (reference sequence). CDR3 in DNA: TGTGCCAGCAGTTTACGCCGGGGGGCGATCCCCTACGAGCAGTACTTC. Translating gives CASSLRRGAIPYEQYF.

The rearrangement joins TRBV6-1 to TRBJ2-7; D might be TRBD1 (6 bases). Trimming cost V 7 bases and J 0 bases, with 13 bases left between them. Per germline, CDR1 MNHNS and CDR2 SASEGT. The CDR3 loop spans 14 amino acids. CDR3 loop: CASIKDRVSYEQYF. The CDR3 DNA reads as TGTGCCAGCATTAAGGACAGAGTCTCCTACGAGCAGTACTTC.

A single count supports this clone. The gene calls are TRBV2 and TRBJ2-3, with a weak D call TRBD1 (6 bases). V lost 1 base and J lost 2, with 13 bases in between. Germline CDR1 and CDR2: SNHLY and FYNNEI. The CDR3 is made up of 16 amino acids. The CDR3 protein is CASSEGDTFYTDTQYF. The CDR3 DNA sequence: TGTGCCAGCAGTGAAGGGGACACCTTTTACACAGATACGCAGTATTTT.

The V and J genes are TRBV11-3 and TRBJ2-2, with D possibly matching TRBD1 (6 bases). The germline V gene has CDR1 SGHNT and CDR2 YENEEA. The CDR3 length is 15 residues. With 5 bases removed from V and 6 bases from J, the gap between germline ends came to 16 bases. The CDR3 loop is CASSRQGIGAGELFF. As DNA, the CDR3 is TGTGCCAGCAGCCGTCAGGGGATTGGGGCCGGGGAGCTGTTTTTT.

This chain uses TRBV6-5 with TRBJ1-1; D gene ambiguous. V was cut by 6 bases and J by 1 base, with 12 bases left in between. Per germline, CDR1 MNHEY and CDR2 SVGAGI. The CDR3 length is 14 residues. The chain's CDR3 is CASSPLGGNTEAFF. CDR3 coding DNA: TGTGCCAGCAGCCCACTAGGAGGGAACACTGAAGCTTTCTTT.

The chain has TRBV4-3 and TRBJ1-2; 7 positions agree with TRBD1. V lost 0 bases, J lost 2 bases, and 9 bases stayed unmatched. Germline CDR1 and CDR2: LGHNA and YSLEER. This CDR3 has 17 residues. The CDR3 region has the DNA TGCGCCAGCAGCCAAGAAATCTCCCACAGGGGCAACTATGGCTACACCTTC. Its translation is CASSQEISHRGNYGYTF.

V and J are TRBV6-1 and TRBJ2-2; perhaps TRBD2 as D (6 bases). CDR3 length equals 14 residues. Germline CDR1 reads MNHNS; CDR2 reads SASEGT. Trimming stripped 4 bases from V and 5 bases from J, with 11 bases between. The CDR3 loop reads CASSGDRETGELFF. DNA for the CDR3: TGTGCCAGCAGTGGGGACCGGGAGACCGGGGAGCTGTTTTTT.

The J gene is TRBJ1-2, the V gene TRBV7-9, with unresolved D. CDR3 length: 14 residues. The V end lost 1 base, the J end lost 0 bases, and 6 bases lay between the germline ends. CDR1 and CDR2 from the germline V gene are SEHNR and FQNEAQ (reference sequence). The CDR3 sequence is CASSLDETNYGYTF. DNA for the CDR3: TGTGCCAGCAGCTTAGATGAGACTAACTATGGCTACACCTTC.

This sequence joins TRBV11-2 and TRBJ2-1, with 11 bases that match TRBD1. The CDR3 has 17 residues. CDR1 SGHAT and CDR2 FQNNGV come from the germline V gene. The ends lost 4 bases at V and 8 bases at J; junction bases unmatched: 13. The CDR3 DNA follows: TGTGCCAGCAGCTCGAGGCAAGGGACAGGGGGATATGATGAGCAGTTCTTC. Translated: CASSSRQGTGGYDEQFF.

This chain uses TRBV7-9 with TRBJ2-1, with TRBD1 matching over 11 bases. V was pared by 5 bases and J by 8 bases, with 11 bases of the junction left unmatched. The CDR3 is 16 residues long. The V gene's germline CDR1 is SEHNR and CDR2 FQNEAQ (reference sequence). DNA of the CDR3: TGTGCCAGCAGCCCCTACTCGGGACAGGGGGTCTATGAGCAGTTCTTC. It encodes CASSPYSGQGVYEQFF.

This chain connects TRBV6-1 to TRBJ1-5; 10 nucleotides line up with TRBD1. The germline V gene encodes CDR1 MNHNS and CDR2 SASEGT. CDR3 length: 13 residues. DNA for the CDR3: TGTGCGTCCCGGGACAGGGGCGATCAGCCCCAGCATTTT. This gives the protein CASRDRGDQPQHF.

The chain uses TRBV21-1 and TRBJ2-7; the D call of TRBD1 is as the table states it, not checked on the DNA. TRBV21-1 counts as a pseudogene. The CDR3 loop spans 12 amino acids. CDR3 DNA: TGTGCCAGCAGCCGGACAGAGGACGAGCAGTACTTC. It codes for CASSRTEDEQYF.